Listed below are T cell receptor beta chains from one sample, sequenced in a study of TIL therapy for anti-PD-1-resistant metastatic lung cancer. TCRdb keeps only in-frame clones here, not all; method: immunoSEQ multiplex PCR. The sample records 60,000 or so clones, around 69% being singletons. The sample in question was blood, obtained at baseline. Receptors originate from a person between 30 and 79 years old with non-small cell lung cancer. Each CDR3 is given with its conserved first and last residue. Fields, in order: D gene, CDR3 length, V gene, CDR3 protein. The D gene is left open where the match is weak.

d_call: TRBD2
cdr3_length: 19
v_call: TRBV13
cdr3_aa: CASSLESPLAGVAYNEQFF

d_call: -
cdr3_length: 15
v_call: TRBV5-1
cdr3_aa: CASSLGGRVVSEAFF

d_call: TRBD1
cdr3_length: 13
v_call: TRBV5-6
cdr3_aa: CASSMTGDHIQYF

d_call: -
cdr3_length: 17
v_call: TRBV18
cdr3_aa: CASSLNPPLTSTDTQYF

d_call: TRBD2
cdr3_length: 14
v_call: TRBV7-8
cdr3_aa: CASSLVGLVGEQYF

d_call: TRBD1
cdr3_length: 15
v_call: TRBV5-1
cdr3_aa: CASSDPGQGNTEAFF

d_call: TRBD1
cdr3_length: 16
v_call: TRBV14
cdr3_aa: CASSQRQGAYTDTQYF

d_call: -
cdr3_length: 15
v_call: TRBV2
cdr3_aa: CASIAEITGQGGYTF

d_call: TRBD2
cdr3_length: 20
v_call: TRBV4-2
cdr3_aa: CASSQAAGVAGGGNTGELFF

d_call: TRBD1
cdr3_length: 15
v_call: TRBV7-9
cdr3_aa: CASSPGQAELEKLFF

d_call: TRBD2
cdr3_length: 16
v_call: TRBV11-2
cdr3_aa: CASSPWTSGDTDTQYF

d_call: -
cdr3_length: 13
v_call: TRBV7-6
cdr3_aa: CASSLAGGRGQFF

d_call: -
cdr3_length: 15
v_call: TRBV5-4
cdr3_aa: CASSLALGQTYGYTF

d_call: -
cdr3_length: 16
v_call: TRBV5-6
cdr3_aa: CASSSLRVLDTGELFF